One sample yielded the 4 T cell receptor beta chains listed below, sequenced in a study of blood T cell repertoires in COVID-19. The table came from immunoSEQ multiplex PCR; TCRdb's copy has only in-frame clones and leaves some out. Found here are hundreds of thousands of clones, about 90% of them singletons; the top ten hold 2.5% to 3%. Sequenced: PBMCs or T cells enriched from blood (not recorded which). The receptors were gathered from a woman in her 30s who had recovered from COVID-19.

The rearrangement links TRBV15 to TRBJ1-5; 7 nucleotides line up with TRBD1. After removal of 3 bases from V and 3 bases from J, the junction contained 5 bases not matched to a gene. Germline V CDR1 and CDR2: LNHNV, YYDKDF (reference sequence). There are 15 residues in the CDR3. CDR3 sequence: CATSSTGQYNQPQHF. Written as DNA, the CDR3 is TGTGCCACCAGCAGTACGGGACAGTACAATCAGCCCCAGCATTTT.

This chain connects TRBV28 to TRBJ2-7; 7 bases map to TRBD2. The CDR3 length is 13 residues. Germline trimming cut 4 bases from V and 3 bases from J; bases unmatched to any gene: 3. Germline assignment: CDR1 MDHEN and CDR2 SYDVKM. CDR3 region: CASSWSGVYEQYF. The CDR3 coding sequence is TGTGCCAGCAGTTGGAGCGGGGTCTACGAGCAGTACTTC.

V gene TRBV5-6 combines with J gene TRBJ2-2; D may be TRBD1 (6 bases). This CDR3 has 15 residues. Per germline, CDR1 SGHDT and CDR2 YYEEEE. V lost 0 bases to trimming and J lost 4 bases, with 10 bases between them. CDR3 DNA sequence: TGTGCCAGCAGCTTGGCCCAGGGGTTCACCGGGGAGCTGTTTTTT. This translates into CASSLAQGFTGELFF.

The rearrangement uses TRBV5-4 and TRBJ1-5; D unclear. This CDR3 region has 14 residues. CDR1 and CDR2 from the germline V gene are SGHNT and YYREEE (reference sequence). V lost 4 bases and J lost 7, with 15 bases in between. CDR3 amino acids: CASSEQGGNQPQHF. The CDR3 nucleotides read TGTGCCAGCAGCGAGCAAGGAGGGAACCAGCCCCAGCATTTT.